Below, 32 T cell receptor beta chains from the same sample are listed, as sequenced in a study of blood T cells in healthy people across ages. A second PCR, run for roughly 7 to 11 cycles, used a sample-barcoded 5' primer plus a J-beta primer mix. TCRdb processed the 5' RACE reads anew with MiXCR; each CDR3 protein has one entry. The data show some 1.4 million distinct CDR3 sequences, roughly 40% seen once. Source material: blood. Receptors originate from a woman aged 18-30 years in good health.

V and J are TRBV7-9 and TRBJ2-1, with no clear D. V was cut by 3 bases and J by 12 bases, with 9 bases left in between. This CDR3 spans 11 amino acids. The germline CDR1 and CDR2 sequences are SEHNR and FQNEAQ (reference sequence). CDR3 loop: CASSFEAGQFF. The CDR3 nucleotides read TGTGCCAGCAGCTTTGAGGCAGGGCAGTTCTTC.

The chain joins TRBV2 to TRBJ2-3; 7 bases align to TRBD1. Germline lookup yields CDR1 SNHLY and CDR2 FYNNEI. V gave up 7 bases and J gave up 2 bases; unmatched junction bases: 6. The CDR3 covers 14 residues. The CDR3 DNA follows: TGTGCCAGCACCAACAGGGGCCCCACAGATACGCAGTATTTT. This codes for CASTNRGPTDTQYF.

V is TRBV7-3 and J is TRBJ1-1; D unclear. CDR3 length equals 16 residues. V lost 1 base and J lost 2, with 14 bases in between. CDR1 is SGHTA and CDR2 is FQGTGA in the germline V gene. The CDR3 sequence is CASSLIRRIRNTEAFF. The DNA for the CDR3 is TGTGCCAGCAGCTTAATCCGTCGCATTCGCAACACTGAAGCTTTCTTT.

This clonotype was counted once. The rearrangement uses TRBV7-2 and TRBJ2-7, with 11 bases that match TRBD2. The CDR3 is 15 amino acids. Trimming removed 3 bases from V and 4 bases from J; junction bases left unmatched: 5. Germline V gene data show CDR1 as SGHTA and CDR2 as FQGNSA. Here the CDR3 reads CASSFLTSGSYEQYF. CDR3 DNA sequence: TGTGCCAGCAGCTTTCTTACTAGCGGGAGTTACGAGCAGTACTTC.

This clonotype was seen a few times. This chain uses TRBV6-1 with TRBJ2-7, with 7 bases that match TRBD2. Looked up from germline, CDR1 is MNHNS and CDR2 is SASEGT. The CDR3 contains 17 residues. V was clipped by 2 bases and J by 2 bases; unmatched bases: 12. The chain's CDR3 is CASSERGDGTLTYEQYF. The DNA of the CDR3 is TGTGCCAGCAGTGAACGGGGGGATGGGACGCTGACCTACGAGCAGTACTTC.

The chain recombines TRBV20-1 with TRBJ2-5, with unresolved D. V shed 7 bases and J shed 1 base, with 7 bases lying between them. CDR1 is DFQATT, CDR2 SNEGSKA, per germline (reference sequence). The CDR3 totals 11 residues. Written as DNA, the CDR3 is TGCAGTGTTCTCGCCCAAGAGACCCAGTACTTC. The encoded protein is CSVLAQETQYF.

The chain carries TRBV9 and TRBJ2-3; 13 bases are a match to TRBD2. CDR1 and CDR2 from the germline V gene are SGDLS and YYNGEE. The CDR3 totals 17 residues. The ends lost 4 bases at V and 5 bases at J; junction bases unmatched: 10. CDR3 coding DNA: TGTGCCAGCAGCACGAGACCGGGACTAGCGGGACAAGATACGCAGTATTTT. Protein: CASSTRPGLAGQDTQYF.

This clonotype was detected a few times. The chain uses TRBV7-2 and TRBJ2-3, with D possibly being TRBD2 (6 bases). There are 14 residues in the CDR3. Germline V lookup: CDR1 SGHTA, CDR2 FQGNSA. Trimming removed 2 bases at V and 5 bases at J, with 11 bases between. The CDR3 sequence is CASSLRLALDTQYF. The CDR3, as DNA: TGTGCCAGCAGCTTAAGGCTAGCGTTAGATACGCAGTATTTT.

The genes are TRBV7-9 and TRBJ2-5; a weak D match, TRBD2 (6 bases). The J call may be in error: the DNA end matches TRBJ2-1 better. The CDR3 length is 16 residues. CDR1 and CDR2 from the germline V gene are SEHNR and FQNEAQ (reference sequence). The CDR3 region is CASSLLSFSGQETQFF. The DNA for the CDR3 is TGTGCCAGCAGCTTATTGTCTTTTAGCGGCCAAGAGACCCAGTTCTTC.

J is TRBJ2-7 and V is TRBV6-2 or TRBV6-3; TRBD2 agrees at 10 bases. The trim removed 6 bases at V and 3 bases at J, leaving 5 bases unmatched. The CDR3 runs to 14 residues. Germline CDR1 and CDR2: MNHEY and SVGEGT. CDR3 bases: TGTGCCAGCAGCGGACTAGCGGAAGACTACGAGCAGTACTTC. Protein product: CASSGLAEDYEQYF.

This rearrangement joins TRBV3-1 to TRBJ2-7, with TRBD1 as a possible D gene (7 bases). V was cut by 4 bases and J by 7 bases, with 29 bases left in between. This CDR3 spans 18 amino acids. In germline, CDR1 is LGHDT, CDR2 YNNKEL (reference sequence). This chain's CDR3 is CASSRWDSGPSSYSEQYF. The CDR3 DNA is TGTGCCAGCAGCCGGTGGGACAGCGGGCCTTCCTCCTACAGTGAGCAGTACTTC.

This chain links TRBV20-1 with TRBJ2-3, with TRBD2 as a possible D gene (6 bases). Trimming shortened V by 2 bases and J by 6 bases, and 18 bases separated the two germline ends. There are 15 residues in the CDR3. The germline V gene encodes CDR1 DFQATT and CDR2 SNEGSKA (reference sequence). The CDR3 DNA reads as TGCAGTGCTAGACCGCTAGCGATCCGCCCGGATACGCAGTATTTT. It codes for CSARPLAIRPDTQYF.

This clonotype occurred many times. J is TRBJ2-1 and V is TRBV29-1, with D hard to call. Germline loops: CDR1 SQVTM, CDR2 ANQGSEA. The CDR3 contains 12 residues. The V end lost 5 bases, the J end lost 7 bases, and 12 bases lay between the germline ends. The CDR3 region has the DNA TGCAGCGTTAAAAGGGCCGGGAATGAGCAGTTCTTC. Amino acids: CSVKRAGNEQFF.

The genes are TRBV6-5 and TRBJ2-7; the D call may be TRBD1 or TRBD2 (5 bases each). Per germline, CDR1 MNHEY and CDR2 SVGAGI. V was clipped by 2 bases and J by 5 bases, with 10 bases between them. The CDR3 length is 13 residues. This CDR3 reads CASSYTVGDEQYF. Written as DNA, the CDR3 is TGTGCCAGCAGTTACACCGTGGGGGACGAGCAGTACTTC.

This clonotype was counted between two and nine times. The chain combines TRBV5-1 with TRBJ2-5; 8 bases are a match to TRBD2. V shed 0 bases, J shed 2 bases, and the junction held 6 bases outside the gene matches. This CDR3 comprises 16 residues. Germline V lookup: CDR1 SGHRS, CDR2 YFSETQ. In nucleotides, the CDR3 is TGCGCCAGCAGCTTGGCGGCTAGCGGGCTTCAAGAGACCCAGTACTTC. It codes for CASSLAASGLQETQYF.

The rearrangement uses TRBV21-1 and TRBJ2-7; the D call in the table, TRBD2, was not verified against the DNA. TRBV21-1 is deemed a pseudogene. This CDR3 has 16 amino acids. Here the CDR3 reads CASSKDRTSGSYEQYF. CDR3 DNA: TGTGCCAGCAGCAAAGACCGGACTAGCGGATCCTACGAGCAGTACTTC.

This clonotype was recorded once. This chain uses TRBV7-9 with TRBJ2-3; no clear D. The germline V gene encodes CDR1 SEHNR and CDR2 FQNEAQ (reference sequence). V was pared by 6 bases and J by 1 base, with 17 bases between. The CDR3 contains 16 residues. The CDR3 bases are TGTGCCAGCAGTCCTACCGGTCGTACCGGCACAGATACGCAGTATTTT. Translation gives CASSPTGRTGTDTQYF.

The sample holds a few counts of this clonotype. The chain combines TRBV6-5 with TRBJ1-2; a possible D gene is TRBD1 (5 bases). V was shortened by 6 bases and J by 8 bases, with 16 bases between the two germline ends. This CDR3 contains 13 residues. The germline V gene has CDR1 MNHEY and CDR2 SVGAGI. CDR3 in amino acids: CASSARDPRGYTF. CDR3 nucleotide sequence: TGTGCCAGCAGCGCCCGGGACCCTCGAGGCTACACCTTC.

This clonotype has a handful of counts. CDR3 bases: TGTGCCAGCAGTGCAGGGTGGTTCGACGAGCAGTACTTC. As protein: CASSAGWFDEQYF. The V and J genes are TRBV6-5 and TRBJ2-7, with D possibly TRBD1 on 5 matching bases. The V and J ends lost 5 bases and 5 bases respectively, with 13 bases between them. The CDR3 sequence is 13 residues long. Germline values: CDR1 MNHEY, CDR2 SVGAGI.

J is TRBJ2-2 and V is TRBV21-1; the listed D gene, TRBD2, was not tested against the DNA. TRBV21-1 is noted as a pseudogene. The CDR3 runs to 17 residues. CDR3 coding DNA: TGTGCCAGCAGCAAGCGGAGGGAGCGGGAGAACACCGGGGAGCTGTTTTTT. Protein product: CASSKRRERENTGELFF.

Regarding this clonotype: At one of its ends the junction is not consistent with the germline gene, which may arise from a read error. The chain is built from TRBV4-1 and TRBJ2-1; TRBD1 aligns across 7 bases. Germline assignment: CDR1 MGHRA and CDR2 YSYEKL. The CDR3 runs 18 residues. Here the CDR3 reads CAGSQDWAQGLDYNEQFF. CDR3 nucleotides: TGCGCCGGCAGCCAAGATTGGGCACAGGGGCTAGACTACAATGAGCAGTTCTTC.

The sample holds one count of this clonotype. Germline and junction disagree at one end, which may indicate a read error. This rearrangement joins TRBV30 to TRBJ1-2; D remains unclear. This CDR3 comprises 11 residues. The germline CDR1 and CDR2 sequences are GTSNPN and SVGIG (reference sequence). The CDR3 sequence: CAGSVSYGYTF. The CDR3 DNA sequence: TGTGCCGGGAGTGTATCCTATGGCTACACCTTC. The full variable domain, rest sourced from reference TRBV30 and TRBJ1-2, is SQTIHQWPATLVQPVGSPLSLECTVEGTSNPNLYWYRQAAGRGLQLLFYSVGIGQISSEVPQNLSASRPQDRQFILSSKKLLLSDSGFYLCAGSVSYGYTFGSGTRLTVV.

This clonotype has a handful of counts. CDR3 loop: CASSAGGRDTQYF. The DNA for the CDR3 is TGTGCCAGCAGTGCGGGCGGGAGGGATACGCAGTATTTT. V and J are TRBV2 and TRBJ2-3; 8 bases are a match to TRBD2. This CDR3 is built from 13 residues. Looked up from germline, CDR1 is SNHLY and CDR2 is FYNNEI. With 4 bases clipped from V and 6 bases from J, the junction kept 3 bases outside the gene matches.

This clonotype was seen a handful of times. Since a much larger clone is just one base distant, this may be a read error. The chain couples TRBV10-1 to TRBJ2-1; a weak D match, TRBD2 (6 bases). The DNA end is more similar to TRBJ2-7, so the J call may be wrong. The CDR3 totals 17 residues. Germline values: CDR1 WNHNN, CDR2 SYGVQD (reference sequence). In DNA form, the CDR3 reads TGCGCCAGCAGTGAGTCGACGGATGGAGGGCCTTACAATGAGCAGTACTTC. Translating gives CASSESTDGGPYNEQYF.

There are a few counts of this clonotype. The chain combines TRBV6-6 with TRBJ2-1, with unresolved D. Trimming pared 7 bases from V and 9 bases from J, leaving 10 bases between. This CDR3 has 11 amino acids. Germline V gene lookup returns CDR1 MNHNY and CDR2 SVGAGI (reference sequence). DNA of the CDR3: TGTGCCAGCATTACCGGTCCTGAGCAGTTCTTC. Protein sequence: CASITGPEQFF.

This clonotype was detected only a few times. The rearrangement uses TRBV2 and TRBJ1-5; no reliable D call. The CDR3 covers 12 residues. V was clipped by 4 bases and J by 7 bases, with 8 bases between them. Germline V gene sequence: CDR1 SNHLY, CDR2 FYNNEI. The CDR3 DNA reads TGTGCCAGCAGTGGGGAAGGGCAGCCCCAGCATTTT. It specifies CASSGEGQPQHF.

A note on this clonotype: A read error may produce the germline difference seen at one junction end. V gene TRBV12-3 or TRBV12-4 combines with J gene TRBJ2-6; D could derive from TRBD1 or TRBD2 (5 bases each). The CDR3 spans 16 residues. The chain's CDR3 is CVSSPPGRSGANVLTF. The CDR3 DNA follows: TGTGTCAGCAGTCCCCCGGGGCGCTCTGGGGCCAACGTCCTGACTTTC.

This chain connects TRBV5-6 to TRBJ1-2; the D gene is possibly TRBD1 (6 bases). This CDR3 comprises 14 residues. V lost 2 bases and J 6 bases, leaving 14 bases between the germline ends. Germline V gene lookup returns CDR1 SGHDT and CDR2 YYEEEE. CDR3 DNA: TGTGCCAGCAGCTTCCCGGAGAGGGGGGATGGCTACACCTTC. This translates into CASSFPERGDGYTF. The full variable domain, rest sourced from reference TRBV5-6 and TRBJ1-2, is DAGVTQSPTHLIKTRGQQVTLRCSPKSGHDTVSWYQQALGQGPQFIFQYYEEEERQRGNFPDRFSGHQFPNYSSELNVNALLLGDSALYLCASSFPERGDGYTFGSGTRLTVV.

This rearrangement joins TRBV7-9 to TRBJ2-7, with D possibly TRBD1 on 6 matching bases. The V end was cut by 1 base, the J end by 2 bases, with 15 bases between. This CDR3 region has 16 residues. Looked up from germline, CDR1 is SEHNR and CDR2 is FQNEAQ (reference sequence). CDR3 DNA sequence: TGTGCCAGCAGCTTAGGTTCCCAGGGGATGACCTACGAGCAGTACTTC. Amino acids: CASSLGSQGMTYEQYF.

V usage is TRBV3-1 and J usage is TRBJ2-2; a possible D gene is TRBD1 (6 bases). V was cut by 5 bases and J by 1 base, with 11 bases left in between. Germline CDR1 is LGHDT and CDR2 is YNNKEL (reference sequence). The CDR3 is made up of 15 amino acids. The CDR3 region is CASSMTGLNTGELFF. For the CDR3, the DNA is TGTGCCAGCAGCATGACAGGATTGAACACCGGGGAGCTGTTTTTT.

V is TRBV5-1 and J is TRBJ2-7; D may correspond to TRBD1 or TRBD2 (5 bases each). The germline gives CDR1 SGHRS, CDR2 YFSETQ. V lost 0 bases and J lost 7, with 14 bases in between. The CDR3 runs to 14 residues. DNA of the CDR3: TGCGCCAGCAGCTTGGCTGGGACGGCCTGGGAGCAGTACTTC. Amino acids: CASSLAGTAWEQYF.

The chain couples TRBV20-1 to TRBJ1-5; maybe TRBD1 (6 bases). The CDR3 is made up of 14 amino acids. Trimming left V 2 bases short and J 7 bases short, with 15 bases between. Germline CDR1 DFQATT, CDR2 SNEGSKA (reference sequence). DNA for the CDR3: TGCAGTGCTAGATCAGGGGAAGGTTTGCAGCCCCAGCATTTT. As protein: CSARSGEGLQPQHF.